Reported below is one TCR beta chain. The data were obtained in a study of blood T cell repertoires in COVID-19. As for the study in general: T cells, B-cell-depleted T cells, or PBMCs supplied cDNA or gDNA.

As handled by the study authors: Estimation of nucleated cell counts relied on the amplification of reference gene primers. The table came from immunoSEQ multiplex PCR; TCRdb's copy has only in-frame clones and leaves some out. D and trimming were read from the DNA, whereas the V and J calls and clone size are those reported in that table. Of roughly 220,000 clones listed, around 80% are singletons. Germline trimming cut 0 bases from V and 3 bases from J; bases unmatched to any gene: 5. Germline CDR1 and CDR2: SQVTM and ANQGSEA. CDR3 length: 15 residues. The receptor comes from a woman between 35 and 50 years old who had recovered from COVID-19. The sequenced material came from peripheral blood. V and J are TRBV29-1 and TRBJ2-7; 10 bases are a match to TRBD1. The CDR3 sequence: CSVEDQTGGLYEQYF. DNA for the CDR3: TGCAGCGTTGAAGATCAGACAGGGGGCCTCTACGAGCAGTACTTC.